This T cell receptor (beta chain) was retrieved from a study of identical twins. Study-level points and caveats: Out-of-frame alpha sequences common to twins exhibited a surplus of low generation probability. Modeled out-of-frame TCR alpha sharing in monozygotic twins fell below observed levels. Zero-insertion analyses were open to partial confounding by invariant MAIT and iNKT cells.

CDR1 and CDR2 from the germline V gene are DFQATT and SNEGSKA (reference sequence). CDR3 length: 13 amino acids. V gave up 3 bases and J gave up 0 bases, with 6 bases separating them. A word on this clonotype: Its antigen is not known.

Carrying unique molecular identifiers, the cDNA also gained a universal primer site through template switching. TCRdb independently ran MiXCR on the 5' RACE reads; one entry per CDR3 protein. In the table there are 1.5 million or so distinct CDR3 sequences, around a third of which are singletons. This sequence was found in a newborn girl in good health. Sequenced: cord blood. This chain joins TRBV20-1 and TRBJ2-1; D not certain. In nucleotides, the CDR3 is TGCAGTGCTAGGCCTTACTCCTACAATGAGCAGTTCTTC. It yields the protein CSARPYSYNEQFF.